This TCR beta chain stems from a study of post-analysis software for immune sequencing data (dated by TCRdb to 2013 to 2016). Regarding the study in general: Disease courses on record covered relapsing-remitting, secondary progressive and progressive-relapsing multiple sclerosis, though some patients had no subtype annotation. Patient repertoires were compared against 11 to 12 previously published healthy control repertoires from donors aged roughly 6 to 26 years. A subset of samples was prepared in parallel using single-end sample barcoding, then pooled and co-amplified after Illumina adapter ligation.

Here is what the overall study found, with its caveats: Patients showed significantly higher frequencies than controls for a handful of TRBV segments, among them TRBV5-6, TRBV5-1 and TRBV20-1. The control group was slightly older than the multiple sclerosis patient group. Strong co-clustering of samples prepared in the same batch was shown by direct clustering with F measure, prompting a batch-effect correction. Normalized Chao1 diversity was significantly lower in multiple sclerosis patients than controls, suggesting substantial peripheral T-cell clonal expansion.

Library preparation used PCR. These reads were obtained on an Illumina HiSeq 2500. To reduce PCR and sequencing biases, unique molecular identifiers were built into the TCR beta cDNA libraries. About 500,000 cDNA molecules were obtained per 1 to 10 million input T cells, so each molecule approximated one T cell. The patient libraries were prepared and sequenced with the same protocol used for the earlier healthy control dataset. Samples belonging to the same batch were prepared together, multiplexed and sequenced on a shared HiSeq lane. As for the authors' bioinformatics: MIGEC was used to process the raw barcoded reads, and molecular identifier groups with only a single read were discarded before consensus assembly and CDR3 extraction. VDJtools was used for post-analysis of the clonotype tables, with diversity normalized by down-sampling every dataset to the smallest sample size. To correct batch-related cross-sample contamination, repertoire overlap clustering matched CDR3 amino acid sequences but not nucleotide sequences. Starting from the raw public reads, TCRdb applied fastp trimming at Q25, assembled clones with MiXCR and retained in-frame beta chains. Entries are consolidated by CDR3 protein sequence, retaining the most common genes and DNA. The V and J calls were determined by TCRdb, not by the authors. This sample gives about half a million distinct CDR3 sequences in total; around 31% of them show up just once. 4.5% to 7.5% of the sample comes from the top ten.

Reading from cysteine to phenylalanine, the CDR3 counts 15 amino acids. Only the CDR3 part of the read is kept: 45 bases, read in frame from the first base. At the junction V is shortened by 5 bases and J by 4 bases, with 13 bases in between. For CDR1 and CDR2, the germline V gene lists SGHRS and YFSETQ. This clonotype was seen a handful of times. It has no known antigen specificity. One base away there is no much larger clone; base qualities are not given. To demonstrate the VDJtools post-analysis software, TCR beta repertoires were profiled from the peripheral blood of about 13 young patients with multiple sclerosis. Multiple sclerosis patients were children and adolescents aged about 6 to 16 years.

The chain is assembled from TRBV5-1 and TRBJ2-6, with TRBD1 perhaps the D gene, on 5 matching bases. This TCR came from a girl aged 2-17 years with multiple sclerosis. Specimen: blood. CDR3 protein: CASRVIQGGANVLTF. The nucleotide sequence is TGCGCCAGCAGAGTGATCCAGGGAGGGGCCAACGTCCTGACTTTC.